A selection of T cell receptor beta chains follows, all from one sample in a study of shared clonotypes between healthy human individuals. Only in-frame clones appear in the TCRdb table, and some are missing; sequencing was by immunoSEQ multiplex PCR. The table includes about 2 million clones, 85% to 95% detected once. Sample: naive CD4+ T cells sorted from blood. The receptors were gathered from a man between 18 and 29 years old in good health. The CDR3 runs from the conserved cysteine through the conserved F or W. Each record gives: J gene, clone size, D gene, V gene, CDR3 DNA, CDR3 protein. The D gene is left open where the match is weak. Clone size, where shown, is once, few, many, or a class for clones that have expanded.

>TRBJ2-2|.|.|TRBV6-5
TGTGCCAGCAGACGTCCCCCAACCGGGGAGCTGTTTTTT
CASRRPPTGELFF
>TRBJ2-7|.|.|TRBV5-1
TGCGCCAGCAGCTCGGATGGGTCGCGGGAGCAGTACTTC
CASSSDGSREQYF
>TRBJ1-6|.|.|TRBV6-5
TGTGCCAGCAGTTTACAGGGTTCCTATAATTCACCCCTCCACTTT
CASSLQGSYNSPLHF
>TRBJ1-2|.|.|TRBV12-2
TGTGCAAGTCGCCCGCAGAACTTCTATGGCTACACCTTC
CASRPQNFYGYTF
>TRBJ1-1|once|.|TRBV7-2
TGTGCCAGCAGAATAGGTCTTAGGGAGAACACTGAAGCTTTCTTT
CASRIGLRENTEAFF
>TRBJ2-7|.|TRBD1|TRBV19
TGTGCCAGTAGCTTCGACAGGGCGACAAGAGACGAGCAGTACTTC
CASSFDRATRDEQYF
>TRBJ2-3|.|TRBD2|TRBV4-1
TGCGCCAGCAGCTACCAAATTATCTCAGCGGGAGTGGCAGATACGCAGTATTTT
CASSYQIISAGVADTQYF
>TRBJ1-2|.|.|TRBV19
TGTGCCAGTAGTATTGGGGGGCCGGGCTATGGCTACACCTTC
CASSIGGPGYGYTF
>TRBJ2-7|.|TRBD1|TRBV6-1
TGTGCCAGCAGAGCGCCGGGACAGGGCCTCCTCGGGCAGTACTTC
CASRAPGQGLLGQYF
>TRBJ2-7|.|.|TRBV5-6
TGTGCCAGCAGCCCCGAGGGTGTGGGCTACGAGCAGTACTTC
CASSPEGVGYEQYF
>TRBJ2-3|.|TRBD1|TRBV19
TGTGCCAGTCGACAGGGGAGCACAGATACGCAGTATTTT
CASRQGSTDTQYF
>TRBJ2-1|.|TRBD2|TRBV30
TGTGCCTGGAGTGTAAGGGCTAGCGGGGGGAATGAGCAGTTCTTC
CAWSVRASGGNEQFF
>TRBJ2-7|.|.|TRBV7-2
TGTGCCAGCAGCTTAGCGGGGGGAATGCGGGTGGGCTACGAGCAGTACTTC
CASSLAGGMRVGYEQYF
>TRBJ2-7|.|TRBD1|TRBV6-5
TGTGCCAGCAGGACAGGGTTCAGCTCCTACGAGCAGTACTTC
CASRTGFSSYEQYF
>TRBJ1-6|.|.|TRBV21-1
TGTGCCAGCAGCAAAGGTAATTCACCCCTCCACTTT
CASSKGNSPLHF
>TRBJ1-3|.|.|TRBV6-6
TGTGCCAGCAGGCGGGCCGGTGGAAACACCATATATTTT
CASRRAGGNTIYF
>TRBJ2-4|.|.|TRBV28
TGTGCCAGCAGTCAGGGGGGTAAAAACATTCAGTACTTC
CASSQGGKNIQYF